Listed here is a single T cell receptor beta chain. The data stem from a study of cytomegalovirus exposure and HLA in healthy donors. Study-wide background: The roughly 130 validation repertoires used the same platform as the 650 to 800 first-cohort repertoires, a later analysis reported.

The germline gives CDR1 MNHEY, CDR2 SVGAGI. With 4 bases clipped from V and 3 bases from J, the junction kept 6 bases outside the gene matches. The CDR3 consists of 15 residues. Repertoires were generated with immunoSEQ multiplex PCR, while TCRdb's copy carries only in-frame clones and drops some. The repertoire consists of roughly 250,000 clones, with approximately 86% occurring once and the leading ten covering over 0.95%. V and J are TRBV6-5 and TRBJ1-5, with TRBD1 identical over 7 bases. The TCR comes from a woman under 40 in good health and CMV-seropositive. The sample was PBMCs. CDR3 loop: CASSLNRGPNQPQHF. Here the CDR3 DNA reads TGTGCCAGCAGTTTAAACAGGGGTCCCAATCAGCCCCAGCATTTT.